The 21 T cell receptor beta chains below come from one sample, sequenced in a study of blood T cells in healthy people across ages. The second PCR ran about 6 to 12 cycles with a sample-barcoded 5' primer and J-beta primers. TCRdb itself ran the 5' RACE reads through MiXCR, one entry per CDR3 protein. The sample yields hundreds of thousands of distinct CDR3 sequences, 40% to 50% seen once. The material sequenced was blood. The receptors shown here come from a man older than 75 in good health.

This clonotype was seen many times. The CDR3 protein is CSVEAGGPGETQYF. The CDR3 DNA is TGCAGCGTTGAAGCGGGAGGGCCCGGGGAGACCCAGTACTTC. This rearrangement joins TRBV29-1 to TRBJ2-5; 8 bases are a match to TRBD2. Germline CDR1 is SQVTM and CDR2 is ANQGSEA. Trimming cost V 1 base and J 5 bases; bases outside gene matches: 6. The CDR3 loop spans 14 amino acids.

This clonotype has more than one count but fewer than ten. V usage is TRBV28 and J usage is TRBJ2-5, with 8 bases matching TRBD2. The germline V gene encodes CDR1 MDHEN and CDR2 SYDVKM. The CDR3 has 14 amino acids. V trimming: 5 bases; J trimming: 3 bases; junction bases outside the gene matches: 5. The CDR3 loop reads CASSPGGVEETQYF. CDR3 coding DNA: TGTGCCAGCAGTCCGGGGGGGGTTGAAGAGACCCAGTACTTC.

This chain joins TRBV20-1 and TRBJ2-3; 7 bases map to TRBD2. V was clipped by 0 bases and J by 5 bases; unmatched bases: 2. The germline V gene encodes CDR1 DFQATT and CDR2 SNEGSKA (reference sequence). This CDR3 is 13 amino acids long. The CDR3 is CSAREVAGDTQYF. The DNA of the CDR3 is TGCAGTGCTAGAGAAGTAGCGGGAGATACGCAGTATTTT.

This clonotype has only a few counts. The V call is TRBV6-5, the J call TRBJ2-1, with TRBD1 as a possible D gene (6 bases). This CDR3 is 12 amino acids long. Trimming removed 10 bases from V and 7 bases from J, with 14 bases in between. Germline assignment: CDR1 MNHEY and CDR2 SVGAGI. The CDR3, as DNA: TGTGCCACACAGGCAGGGGAAAATGAGCAGTTCTTC. Translating gives CATQAGENEQFF.

The rearrangement joins TRBV7-9 to TRBJ2-3; 7 nucleotides line up with TRBD1. Per germline, CDR1 SEHNR and CDR2 FQNEAQ (reference sequence). The CDR3 is made up of 15 amino acids. The ends lost 3 bases at V and 2 bases at J; junction bases unmatched: 5. The CDR3 protein is CASSLAGTDTDTQYF. CDR3 DNA sequence: TGTGCCAGCAGCTTGGCCGGGACAGACACAGATACGCAGTATTTT.

The genes are TRBV9 and TRBJ2-1, with D perhaps matching TRBD1 or TRBD2 (5 bases each). The germline V gene encodes CDR1 SGDLS and CDR2 YYNGEE. With 0 bases removed from V and 6 bases from J, the gap between germline ends came to 13 bases. The CDR3 consists of 15 residues. The CDR3 nucleotides read TGTGCCAGCAGCGTAGCAGACCGGGACCCCAATGAGCAGTTCTTC. Its translation: CASSVADRDPNEQFF.

The rearrangement joins TRBV20-1 to TRBJ1-1; 10 bases map to TRBD1. Germline V gene lookup returns CDR1 DFQATT and CDR2 SNEGSKA (reference sequence). Trimming removed 5 bases from V and 7 bases from J; junction bases left unmatched: 10. This CDR3 has 14 amino acids. The CDR3 sequence is CSARKPGQGREAFF. The CDR3 DNA reads as TGCAGTGCTCGCAAACCGGGACAGGGGCGTGAAGCTTTCTTT.

This clonotype was found many times. The chain is built from TRBV9 and TRBJ2-3, with TRBD2 identical over 13 bases. This CDR3 spans 18 amino acids. Germline assignment: CDR1 SGDLS and CDR2 YYNGEE. Trimming at V came to 0 bases and at J to 2 bases, leaving 6 bases not matched to a gene. CDR3 DNA sequence: TGTGCCAGCAGCGTAGCCACTAGCGGGGGGGGATCCACAGATACGCAGTATTTT. The encoded protein is CASSVATSGGGSTDTQYF.

This clonotype was found a few times. V and J are TRBV7-2 and TRBJ1-4; maybe TRBD1 (6 bases). V lost 5 bases and J lost 8, with 21 bases in between. Germline CDR1 and CDR2: SGHTA and FQGNSA. The CDR3 is 16 amino acids. Here the CDR3 DNA reads TGTGCCAGCAGCCCCCAGTCGCCAAGGGGGAACGAAAAACTGTTTTTT. The encoded protein is CASSPQSPRGNEKLFF. The entire variable domain, with the rest obtained from reference TRBV7-2 and TRBJ1-4, is as follows: GAGVSQSPSNKVTEKGKDVELRCDPISGHTALYWYRQSLGQGLEFLIYFQGNSAPDKSGLPSDRFSAERTGGSVSTLTIQRTQQEDSAVYLCASSPQSPRGNEKLFFGSGTQLSVL.

The chain is built from TRBV25-1 and TRBJ1-1, with D possibly TRBD1 on 5 matching bases. The CDR3 runs to 14 residues. Germline assignment: CDR1 MGHDK and CDR2 SYGVNS. V lost 4 bases to trimming and J lost 11 bases, with 20 bases between them. The CDR3 is CASSGRDARWFAFF. CDR3 DNA: TGTGCCAGCAGTGGAAGGGACGCCAGGTGGTTTGCTTTCTTT. Together with reference TRBV25-1 and TRBJ1-1, the CDR3 gives the full variable domain: EADIYQTPRYLVIGTGKKITLECSQTMGHDKMYWYQQDPGMELHLIHYSYGVNSTEKGDLSSESTVSRIRTEHFPLTLESARPSHTSQYLCASSGRDARWFAFFGQGTRLTVV.

This clonotype was found a few times. J is TRBJ1-4 and V is TRBV5-1; D perhaps matches TRBD1 (5 bases). The CDR3 covers 13 residues. The V end was cut by 4 bases, the J end by 6 bases, with 10 bases between. Germline loops: CDR1 SGHRS, CDR2 YFSETQ. This CDR3 is CASSAGRDEKLFF. CDR3 DNA: TGCGCCAGCAGCGCAGGGCGGGATGAAAAACTGTTTTTT.

J is TRBJ1-6 and V is TRBV6-5; D possibly corresponds to TRBD1 (5 bases). The ends were cut back, 5 bases at V and 8 bases at J, with 13 bases in the middle. In germline, CDR1 is MNHEY, CDR2 SVGAGI. This CDR3 has 14 residues. The DNA for the CDR3 is TGTGCCAGCAGTCTAAGGACGGGGGATTCACCCCTCCACTTT. Translation: CASSLRTGDSPLHF.

The V gene is TRBV18, the J gene TRBJ2-3; 7 bases match TRBD1. Losses at the gene ends were 3 bases for V and 4 bases for J; bases not matched to a gene: 7. The CDR3 is made up of 15 amino acids. In germline, CDR1 is KGHSH, CDR2 LQKENI. The CDR3 sequence is CASSPERGRSDTQYF. DNA of the CDR3: TGTGCCAGCTCACCTGAAAGGGGGCGATCAGATACGCAGTATTTT.

The chain is built from TRBV6-2 or TRBV6-3 and TRBJ2-1, with 9 bases fitting TRBD1. This CDR3 region has 14 residues. Per germline, CDR1 MNHEY and CDR2 SVGEGT. The J segment lost 7 bases and the V segment lost 2 bases, leaving 3 bases of the junction unmatched. CDR3 amino acids: CASSYGQGLNEQFF. In DNA form, the CDR3 reads TGTGCCAGCAGTTACGGACAGGGGCTAAATGAGCAGTTCTTC.

V and J are TRBV14 and TRBJ2-5; D is ambiguous. The end of the DNA fits TRBJ2-7 better, so the J call may be wrong. The germline V gene has CDR1 SGHDN and CDR2 FVKESK. The CDR3 is made up of 14 amino acids. CDR3 loop: CASSQEPGVYEQYF. The DNA for the CDR3 is TGTGCCAGCAGCCAAGAGCCAGGAGTTTACGAGCAGTACTTC.

The chain joins TRBV6-6 to TRBJ2-1; D is possibly TRBD1 (6 bases). The germline V gene has CDR1 MNHNY and CDR2 SVGAGI (reference sequence). The CDR3 sequence is 14 residues long. V lost 10 bases, J lost 6 bases, and 19 bases lay in between. CDR3 sequence reads: CAISIQGLRNEQFF. Here the CDR3 DNA reads TGTGCCATTTCGATACAGGGTTTGCGCAATGAGCAGTTCTTC.

This chain connects TRBV28 to TRBJ1-5; 9 nucleotides align to TRBD1. CDR1 is MDHEN, CDR2 SYDVKM, per germline. The CDR3 totals 15 residues. The V and J ends lost 6 bases and 9 bases, in that order; junction bases with no gene match: 12. The CDR3 here is CASSRRTGGLGPQHF. CDR3 DNA: TGTGCCAGCAGCCGACGCACAGGGGGCCTTGGGCCCCAGCATTTT. The whole variable domain, filled in from reference TRBV28 and TRBJ1-5, reads DVKVTQSSRYLVKRTGEKVFLECVQDMDHENMFWYRQDPGLGLRLIYFSYDVKMKEKGDIPEGYSVSREKKERFSLILESASTNQTSMYLCASSRRTGGLGPQHFGDGTRLSIL.

The V gene is TRBV7-9, the J gene TRBJ2-3; weak D call: TRBD2 (6 bases). In germline, CDR1 is SEHNR, CDR2 FQNEAQ (reference sequence). V lost 3 bases and J lost 1, with 14 bases in between. This CDR3 is 16 amino acids long. The chain's CDR3 is CASSLAGPTGTDTQYF. The CDR3 DNA reads as TGTGCCAGCAGCTTGGCGGGGCCCACGGGCACAGATACGCAGTATTTT.

This clonotype was seen only once. The genes are TRBV20-1 and TRBJ2-7; 7 positions agree with TRBD2. The CDR3 is 17 residues long. Trimming removed 0 bases from V and 2 bases from J; junction bases left unmatched: 13. Per the germline V gene, CDR1 is DFQATT and CDR2 is SNEGSKA (reference sequence). The CDR3 DNA follows: TGCAGTGCTAGAGATTTTGGAGCGGGGCCGTTCGCCTACGAGCAGTACTTC. Protein product: CSARDFGAGPFAYEQYF.

This clonotype was seen a few times. The CDR3 here is CASSHRTGRNTEAFF. The CDR3 DNA reads as TGCGCCAGCAGCCACCGGACAGGGAGGAACACTGAAGCTTTCTTT. V and J are TRBV4-1 and TRBJ1-1, with TRBD1 identical over 8 bases. Germline V gene lookup returns CDR1 MGHRA and CDR2 YSYEKL. The CDR3 runs 15 residues. V lost 3 bases to trimming and J lost 1 base; unmatched junction nucleotides: 4.

The CDR3 DNA sequence: TGCAGTGCTAGAGAGTTGGCAGATACGCAGTATTTT. Translation: CSARELADTQYF. The chain carries TRBV20-1 and TRBJ2-3; no clear D gene. CDR1 is DFQATT and CDR2 is SNEGSKA in the germline V gene (reference sequence). This CDR3 has 12 amino acids. V lost 0 bases and J lost 4, with 5 bases in between.